These T cell receptor beta chains were read from a single sample in a study of cytomegalovirus exposure and HLA in healthy donors. This table comes from immunoSEQ multiplex PCR, and its TCRdb copy is limited to in-frame clones, with some not included. The table shows about 160,000 clones, with 80% to 90% occurring only once. The specimen was PBMCs. The receptors were gathered from a man aged 18 to 30 in good health and CMV-seronegative. Each CDR3 is given with its conserved first and last residue. The D gene is left open where the match is weak. The listing skips clone size in some rows; elsewhere it reads once, few, many or a size class.

cdr3_aa cdr3_nt v_call clone_size j_call d_call
CASTLGPRGTGELFF TGTGCCAGCACCTTGGGGCCGCGGGGGACCGGGGAGCTGTTTTTT TRBV6-1 . TRBJ2-2 TRBD2
CSVAQTGVTEAFF TGCAGCGTAGCTCAAACGGGAGTCACTGAAGCTTTCTTT TRBV29-1 . TRBJ1-1 .
CSASRGAGELFF TGCAGCGCTTCCAGGGGGGCCGGGGAGCTGTTTTTT TRBV29-1 . TRBJ2-2 .
CASSWTGTRGGEQYF TGCGCCAGCAGCTGGACCGGGACTCGCGGCGGCGAGCAGTACTTC TRBV5-1 . TRBJ2-7 .
CASSSGGTYNEQFF TGTGCCAGCAGTTCAGGCGGGACTTACAATGAGCAGTTCTTC TRBV6-5 . TRBJ2-1 .
CATSASGSYNEQFF TGTGCCACCTCCGCTAGCGGGAGCTACAATGAGCAGTTCTTC TRBV7-2 few TRBJ2-1 TRBD2
CASSLGGGGDTQYF TGTGCCAGCAGCTTGGGGGGGGGAGGAGATACGCAGTATTTT TRBV5-6 . TRBJ2-3 TRBD2
CASSLWQEENIQYF TGTGCCAGCAGTTTATGGCAGGAGGAAAACATTCAGTACTTC TRBV28 . TRBJ2-4 .
CASSLGKYMNTEAFF TGTGCCAGCAGCTTAGGCAAGTACATGAACACTGAAGCTTTCTTT TRBV11-2 . TRBJ1-1 .
CASSLPGQGARSPLHF TGTGCCAGCAGCCTACCGGGACAGGGGGCCCGATCACCCCTCCACTTT TRBV7-3 few TRBJ1-6 TRBD1
CASSLAGLAGSSTDTQYF TGCGCCAGCAGCTTGGCCGGATTAGCGGGGTCTAGCACAGATACGCAGTATTTT TRBV5-1 . TRBJ2-3 TRBD2
CASSKAEITDTQYF TGTGCCAGTAGTAAGGCGGAAATCACAGATACGCAGTATTTT TRBV19 . TRBJ2-3 .